This TCR beta chain was profiled in a study of OX40 agonist ivuxolimab in advanced cancers. In this sample, this clone turned up a few times. Germline V gene lookup returns CDR1 SEHNR and CDR2 FQNEAQ (reference sequence). Losses at the gene ends were 6 bases for V and 6 bases for J; bases not matched to a gene: 11. This CDR3 has 16 amino acids. Profiling relied on immunoSEQ multiplex PCR, and the TCRdb table lists in-frame clones only, not all of them. The sample lists 55,000 to 70,000 clones, around four fifths seen once, with approximately 3.1% in the top ten. The material sequenced was CD4+ or CD8+ T cells sorted from blood, taken in a trial of the OX40 agonist ivuxolimab. The chain couples TRBV7-9 to TRBJ2-1; 10 bases match TRBD2. The origin of this receptor is an adult with an advanced solid tumor such as melanoma, head and neck, liver or kidney cancer. The CDR3 region has the DNA TGTGCCAGCAGACCAACCGGGCTAGCGGGGGCCAATGAGCAGTTCTTC. Translated, it gives CASRPTGLAGANEQFF.